Here is one TCR beta chain with its context. The PCR made use of 60 Vbeta and 13 Jbeta primers. Measured with immunoSEQ multiplex PCR; TCRdb has only the in-frame clones, and not every one. The data hold over 50,000 clones, with more than 70% observed a single time. The source of the sample is a study of cytomegalovirus exposure and HLA in healthy donors. The CDR3 length is 15 residues. V lost 11 bases and J 4 bases, leaving 23 bases between the germline ends. Per the germline V gene, CDR1 is SGHNT and CDR2 is YENEEA. The sample consisted of PBMCs. V is TRBV11-3 and J is TRBJ2-5; D is possibly TRBD2 (6 bases). The clonotype was recovered from a man aged 30-40 years in good health and CMV-seropositive. The CDR3 DNA reads as TGTGCCTGCCGGTCCATAGCGGACCGGAGAGAGACCCAGTACTTC. Its protein product is CACRSIADRRETQYF.